The present T cell receptor beta chain was sequenced within a study of cytomegalovirus exposure and HLA in healthy donors. Trimming left V 4 bases short and J 2 bases short, with 13 bases between. The CDR3 spans 15 residues. In germline, CDR1 is LNHNV, CDR2 YYDKDF (reference sequence). Primers: 60 Vbeta forward and 13 Jbeta reverse. The assay was immunoSEQ multiplex PCR, and TCRdb's table has in-frame clones only and misses some. The sample holds about 130,000 clones, 60% to 80% seen once. The sample was PBMCs. The sequence was collected from a woman aged 60-75 years in good health and CMV-seropositive. V gene TRBV15 combines with J gene TRBJ2-3; no clear D. CDR3 sequence reads: CATSNSLLSTDTQYF. The CDR3 DNA follows: TGTGCCACCAGCAATAGCCTACTCTCCACAGATACGCAGTATTTT.